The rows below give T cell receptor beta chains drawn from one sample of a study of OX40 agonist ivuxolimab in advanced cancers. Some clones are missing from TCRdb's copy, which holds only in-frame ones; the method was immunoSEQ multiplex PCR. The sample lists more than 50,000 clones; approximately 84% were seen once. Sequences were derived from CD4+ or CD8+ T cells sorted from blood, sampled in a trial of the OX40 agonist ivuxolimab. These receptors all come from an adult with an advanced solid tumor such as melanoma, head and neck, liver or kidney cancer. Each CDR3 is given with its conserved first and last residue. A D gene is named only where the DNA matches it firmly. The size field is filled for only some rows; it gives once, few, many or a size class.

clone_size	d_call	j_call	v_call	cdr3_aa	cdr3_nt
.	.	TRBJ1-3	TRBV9	CASSGSSGNTIYF	TGTGCCAGCAGCGGGAGCTCTGGAAACACCATATATTTT
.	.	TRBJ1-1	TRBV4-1	CASSQVDVGRRAEAFF	TGCGCCAGCAGCCAAGTGGATGTAGGCCGGAGGGCTGAAGCTTTCTTT
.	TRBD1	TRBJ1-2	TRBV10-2	CASRATTGRAGYTF	TGCGCCAGCAGAGCAACGACAGGGCGGGCTGGCTACACCTTC
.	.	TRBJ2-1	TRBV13	CASSPPRDEQFF	TGTGCCAGCAGCCCCCCCAGGGATGAGCAGTTCTTC
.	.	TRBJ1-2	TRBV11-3	CASSLDRSGAVGYGYTF	TGTGCCAGCAGCTTAGACCGGTCCGGGGCTGTGGGCTATGGCTACACCTTC
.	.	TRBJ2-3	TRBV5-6	CASSYGTWGDTQYF	TGTGCCAGCAGCTATGGCACCTGGGGAGATACGCAGTATTTT
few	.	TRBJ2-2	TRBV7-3	CASSLRARGTGELFF	TGTGCCAGCAGCTTAAGAGCGAGGGGCACCGGGGAGCTGTTTTTT
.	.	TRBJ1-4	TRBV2	CASGGRQDIATNEKLFF	TGTGCCAGTGGAGGCCGACAGGATATTGCAACTAATGAAAAACTGTTTTTT
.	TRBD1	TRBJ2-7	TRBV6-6	CASSFDREIPVEQYF	TGTGCCAGCAGCTTCGACAGGGAGATCCCAGTCGAGCAGTACTTC
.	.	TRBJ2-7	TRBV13	CASSLVRAHYEQYF	TGTGCCAGCAGCTTAGTTCGAGCCCACTACGAGCAGTACTTC
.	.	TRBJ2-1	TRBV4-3	CASSQDETSNEQFF	TGCGCCAGCAGCCAAGACGAAACGAGCAATGAGCAGTTCTTC
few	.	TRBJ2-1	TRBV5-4	CASSSDIRLNEQFF	TGTGCCAGCAGTTCTGACATCAGGCTCAATGAGCAGTTCTTC
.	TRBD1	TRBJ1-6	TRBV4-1	CASSPGDRGYNSPLHF	TGCGCCAGCAGCCCGGGGGACAGGGGCTATAATTCACCCCTCCACTTT
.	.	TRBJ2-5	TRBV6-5	CASSEGGEQYF	TGTGCCAGCAGCGAGGGTGGGGAGCAGTACTTC
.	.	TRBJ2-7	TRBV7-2	CASSLASKYYEQYF	TGTGCCAGCAGCTTAGCATCTAAATACTACGAGCAGTACTTC
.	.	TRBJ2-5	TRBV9	CASSPSGTGETQYF	TGTGCCAGCAGCCCTTCAGGGACGGGGGAGACCCAGTACTTC
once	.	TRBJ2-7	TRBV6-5	CASSTDQNEQYF	TGTGCCAGCAGTACGGACCAGAACGAGCAGTACTTC
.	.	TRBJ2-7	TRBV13	CASSPGTSYEQYF	TGTGCCAGTAGTCCCGGGACAAGCTACGAGCAGTACTTC
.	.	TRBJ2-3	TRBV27	CASIGALHTDTQYF	TGTGCCAGCATTGGCGCGCTACACACAGATACGCAGTATTTT
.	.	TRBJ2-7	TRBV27	CASSLGYNSYEQYF	TGTGCCAGCTCCCTGGGCTACAACTCCTACGAGCAGTACTTC
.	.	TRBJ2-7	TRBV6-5	CASSYAGAEQYF	TGTGCCAGCAGTTACGCAGGGGCCGAGCAGTACTTC
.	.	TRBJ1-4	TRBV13	CASSSQGLNEKLFF	TGTGCCAGCAGTAGCCAGGGCCTGAATGAAAAACTGTTTTTT
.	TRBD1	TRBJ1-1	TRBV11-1	CASETGAGTEAFF	TGTGCCAGCGAGACAGGGGCGGGCACTGAAGCTTTCTTT